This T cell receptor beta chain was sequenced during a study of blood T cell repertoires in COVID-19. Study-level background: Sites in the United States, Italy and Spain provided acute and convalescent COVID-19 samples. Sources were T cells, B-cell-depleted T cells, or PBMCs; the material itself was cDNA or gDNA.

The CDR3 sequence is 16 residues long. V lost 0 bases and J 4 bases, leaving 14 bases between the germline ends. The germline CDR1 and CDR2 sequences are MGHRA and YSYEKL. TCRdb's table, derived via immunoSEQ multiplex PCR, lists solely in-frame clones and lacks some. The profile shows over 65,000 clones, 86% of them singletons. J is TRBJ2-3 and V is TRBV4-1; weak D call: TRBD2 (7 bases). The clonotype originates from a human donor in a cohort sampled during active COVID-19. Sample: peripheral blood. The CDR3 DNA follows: TGCGCCAGCAGCCAAGAGGGGGGGGCGGCCGCAGATACGCAGTATTTT. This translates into CASSQEGGAAADTQYF.